A single sample is the source of the 11 T cell receptor beta chains below, sequenced in a study of cytomegalovirus exposure and HLA in healthy donors. The PCR contained 60 Vbeta and 13 Jbeta primers. Assay used: immunoSEQ multiplex PCR; TCRdb lists only in-frame clones, some missing. Here the sample spans about 160,000 clones, 80% being singletons. Material: PBMCs. These receptors all stem from a woman in her 50s in good health and CMV-seronegative.

The rearrangement links TRBV7-9 to TRBJ2-4, with a weak D call TRBD2 (5 bases). This CDR3 is built from 17 residues. Germline V gene data show CDR1 as SEHNR and CDR2 as FQNEAQ (reference sequence). V gave up 2 bases and J gave up 2 bases, with 16 bases separating them. The CDR3 here is CASSLSGLGGTKNIQYF. The CDR3 bases are TGTGCCAGCAGCTTAAGCGGACTGGGTGGGACCAAAAACATTCAGTACTTC.

This chain joins TRBV7-2 and TRBJ2-1; 14 bases line up with TRBD2. Germline CDR1 is SGHTA and CDR2 is FQGNSA. Trimming removed 5 bases from V and 7 bases from J; junction bases left unmatched: 4. The CDR3 has 15 residues. The CDR3 loop reads CASSQTSGRANEQFF. CDR3 coding DNA: TGTGCCAGCAGCCAGACTAGCGGGAGGGCGAATGAGCAGTTCTTC. Combining the CDR3 with reference TRBV7-2 and TRBJ2-1 gives the whole variable domain GAGVSQSPSNKVTEKGKDVELRCDPISGHTALYWYRQSLGQGLEFLIYFQGNSAPDKSGLPSDRFSAERTGGSVSTLTIQRTQQEDSAVYLCASSQTSGRANEQFFGPGTRLTVL.

The rearrangement joins TRBV27 to TRBJ1-1, with no clear D. Deletions cut 7 bases from V and 1 base from J, with 10 bases between. Per germline, CDR1 MNHEY and CDR2 SMNVEV (reference sequence). The CDR3 runs to 13 residues. The chain's CDR3 is CASKNAGNTEAFF. The CDR3 nucleotides are TGTGCCAGCAAGAATGCCGGGAACACTGAAGCTTTCTTT.

This chain joins TRBV10-1 and TRBJ1-4; tentative D call: TRBD1 (5 bases). V lost 0 bases and J 8 bases, leaving 19 bases between the germline ends. The CDR3 is made up of 17 amino acids. Germline CDR1 reads WNHNN; CDR2 reads SYGVQD (reference sequence). DNA of the CDR3: TGCGCCAGCAGTGAGTCAATGGGGGGAGGGGAAGGGGAAAAACTGTTTTTT. Translation: CASSESMGGGEGEKLFF.

The V call is TRBV28, the J call TRBJ1-1, with D unresolved. Germline V gene data show CDR1 as MDHEN and CDR2 as SYDVKM. Trimming removed 8 bases at V and 3 bases at J, with 4 bases between. The CDR3 is made up of 10 amino acids. The CDR3, as DNA: TGTGCCAGCGGCTACACTGAAGCTTTCTTT. It encodes CASGYTEAFF.

The chain has TRBV4-2 and TRBJ2-1; 7 positions match TRBD2. CDR3 length equals 13 residues. CDR1 and CDR2 from the germline V gene are LGHNA and YNFKEQ. The V and J ends lost 4 bases and 9 bases, in that order; junction bases with no gene match: 6. The CDR3, as DNA: TGTGCCAGCAGCCTCCTCGGGGGGATTGAGCAGTTCTTC. As protein: CASSLLGGIEQFF.

The chain is built from TRBV6-5 and TRBJ2-7; 7 nucleotides match TRBD1. The CDR3 consists of 15 residues. V dropped 5 bases and J dropped 3; count of bases not matched to a gene: 10. CDR1 MNHEY and CDR2 SVGAGI come from the germline V gene. The CDR3, as DNA: TGTGCCAGCAGTACGCACAGGGGCGCAGGCTACGAGCAGTACTTC. Protein sequence: CASSTHRGAGYEQYF.

The J gene is TRBJ2-7, the V gene TRBV5-1; 7 nucleotides match TRBD1. V was clipped by 0 bases and J by 3 bases; unmatched bases: 6. Germline CDR1 is SGHRS and CDR2 is YFSETQ. The CDR3 sequence is 15 residues long. CDR3 DNA: TGCGCCAGCAGCTTGGCCGAGGGGGCCCACTACGAGCAGTACTTC. Its protein is CASSLAEGAHYEQYF.

The chain uses TRBV11-2 and TRBJ2-3; D possibly corresponds to TRBD2 (7 bases). Trimming shortened V by 0 bases and J by 5 bases, and 15 bases separated the two germline ends. The germline CDR1 and CDR2 sequences are SGHAT and FQNNGV. The CDR3 extends over 16 amino acids. The CDR3 loop is CASSLDPWGGRDTQYF. In DNA form, the CDR3 reads TGTGCCAGCAGCTTAGATCCGTGGGGGGGCCGAGATACGCAGTATTTT.

The V call is TRBV29-1, the J call TRBJ2-3, with TRBD1 identical over 7 bases. CDR1 is SQVTM, CDR2 ANQGSEA, per germline. This CDR3 comprises 14 residues. Trimming took 8 bases from V and 2 from J; bases not matched to a gene: 10. The CDR3 is CSLIGTELTDTQYF. CDR3 nucleotide sequence: TGCAGCCTAATCGGGACAGAACTCACAGATACGCAGTATTTT.

In its sample, this clone was seen once. The chain couples TRBV4-1 to TRBJ1-1; D is undetermined. Trimming shortened V by 6 bases and J by 4 bases, and 15 bases separated the two germline ends. The CDR3 is made up of 14 amino acids. Germline CDR1 is MGHRA and CDR2 is YSYEKL. The chain's CDR3 is CASRRPGDVTEAFF. DNA of the CDR3: TGCGCCAGCAGACGGCCAGGCGACGTCACTGAAGCTTTCTTT.